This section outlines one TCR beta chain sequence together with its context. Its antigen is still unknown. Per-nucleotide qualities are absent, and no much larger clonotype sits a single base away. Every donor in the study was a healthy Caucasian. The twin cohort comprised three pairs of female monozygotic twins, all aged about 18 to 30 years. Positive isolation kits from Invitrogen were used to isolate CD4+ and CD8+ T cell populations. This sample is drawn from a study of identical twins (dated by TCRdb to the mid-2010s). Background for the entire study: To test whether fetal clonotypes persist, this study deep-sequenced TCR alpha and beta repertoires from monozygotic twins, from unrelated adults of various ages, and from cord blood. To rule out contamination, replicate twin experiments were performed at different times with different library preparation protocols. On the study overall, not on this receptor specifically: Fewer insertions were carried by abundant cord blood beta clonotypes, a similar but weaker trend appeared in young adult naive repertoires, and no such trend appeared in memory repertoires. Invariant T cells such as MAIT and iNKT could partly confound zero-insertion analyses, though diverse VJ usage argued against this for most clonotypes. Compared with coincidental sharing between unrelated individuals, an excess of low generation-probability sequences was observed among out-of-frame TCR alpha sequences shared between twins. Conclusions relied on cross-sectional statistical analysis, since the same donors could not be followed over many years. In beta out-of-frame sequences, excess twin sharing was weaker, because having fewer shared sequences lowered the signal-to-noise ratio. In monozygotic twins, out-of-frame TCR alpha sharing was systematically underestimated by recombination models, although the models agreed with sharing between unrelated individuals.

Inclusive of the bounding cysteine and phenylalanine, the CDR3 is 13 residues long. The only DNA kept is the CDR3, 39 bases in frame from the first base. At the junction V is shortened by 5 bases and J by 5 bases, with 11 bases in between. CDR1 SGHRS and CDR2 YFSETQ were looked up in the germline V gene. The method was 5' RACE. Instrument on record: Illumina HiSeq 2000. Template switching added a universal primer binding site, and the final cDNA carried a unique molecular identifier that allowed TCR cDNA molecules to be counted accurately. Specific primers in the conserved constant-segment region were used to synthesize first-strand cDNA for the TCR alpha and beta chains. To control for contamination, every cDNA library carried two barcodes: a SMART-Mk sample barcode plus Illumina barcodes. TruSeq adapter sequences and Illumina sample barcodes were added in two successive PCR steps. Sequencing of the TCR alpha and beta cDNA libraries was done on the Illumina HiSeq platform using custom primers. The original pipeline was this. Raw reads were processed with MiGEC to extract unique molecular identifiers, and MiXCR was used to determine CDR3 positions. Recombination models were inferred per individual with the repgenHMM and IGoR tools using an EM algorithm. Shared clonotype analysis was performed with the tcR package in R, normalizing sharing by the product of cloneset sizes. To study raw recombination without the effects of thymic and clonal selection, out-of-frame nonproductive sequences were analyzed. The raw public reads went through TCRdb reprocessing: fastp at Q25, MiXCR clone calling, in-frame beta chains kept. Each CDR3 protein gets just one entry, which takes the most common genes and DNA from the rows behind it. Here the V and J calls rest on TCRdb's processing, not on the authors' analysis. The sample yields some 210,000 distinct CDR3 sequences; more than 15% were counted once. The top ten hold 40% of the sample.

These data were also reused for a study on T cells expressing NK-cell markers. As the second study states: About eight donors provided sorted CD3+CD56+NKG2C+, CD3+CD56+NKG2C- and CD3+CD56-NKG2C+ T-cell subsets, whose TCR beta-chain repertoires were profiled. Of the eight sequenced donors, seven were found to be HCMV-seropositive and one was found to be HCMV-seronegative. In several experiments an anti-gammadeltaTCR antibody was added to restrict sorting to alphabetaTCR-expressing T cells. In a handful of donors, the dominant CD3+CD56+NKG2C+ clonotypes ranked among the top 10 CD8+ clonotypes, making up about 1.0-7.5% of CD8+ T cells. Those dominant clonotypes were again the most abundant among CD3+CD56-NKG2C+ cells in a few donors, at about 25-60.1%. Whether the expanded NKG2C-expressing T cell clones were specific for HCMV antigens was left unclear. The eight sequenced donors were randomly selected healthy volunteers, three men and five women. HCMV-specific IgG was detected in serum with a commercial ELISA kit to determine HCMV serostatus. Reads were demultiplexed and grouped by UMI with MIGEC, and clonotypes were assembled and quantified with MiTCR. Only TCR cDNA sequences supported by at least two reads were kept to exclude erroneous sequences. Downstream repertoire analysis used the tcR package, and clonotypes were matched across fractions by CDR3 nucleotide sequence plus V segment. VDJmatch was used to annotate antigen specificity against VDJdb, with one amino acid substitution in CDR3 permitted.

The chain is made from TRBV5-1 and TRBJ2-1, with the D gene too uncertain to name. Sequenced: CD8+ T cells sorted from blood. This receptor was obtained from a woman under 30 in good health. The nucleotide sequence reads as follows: TGCGCCAGCAGACCCGACCGACACAATGAGCAGTTCTTC. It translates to CASRPDRHNEQFF. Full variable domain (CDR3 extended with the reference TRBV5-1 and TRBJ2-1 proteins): KAGVTQTPRYLIKTRGQQVTLSCSPISGHRSVSWYQQTPGQGLQFLFEYFSETQRNKGNFPGRFSGRQFSNSRSEMNVSTLELGDSALYLCASRPDRHNEQFFGPGTRLTVL.